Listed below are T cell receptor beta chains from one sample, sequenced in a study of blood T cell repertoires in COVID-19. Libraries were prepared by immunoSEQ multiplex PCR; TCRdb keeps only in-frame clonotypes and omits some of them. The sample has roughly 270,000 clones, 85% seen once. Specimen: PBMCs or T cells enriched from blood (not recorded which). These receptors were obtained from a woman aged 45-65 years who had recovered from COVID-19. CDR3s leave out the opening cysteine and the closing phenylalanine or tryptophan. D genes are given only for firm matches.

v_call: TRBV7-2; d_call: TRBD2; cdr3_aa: ASSLAHSGSSYEQY
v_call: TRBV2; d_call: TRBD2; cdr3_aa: ASSVNSGTEETQY
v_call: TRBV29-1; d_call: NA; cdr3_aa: SVPYRDNTEAF
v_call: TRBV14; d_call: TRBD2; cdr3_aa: ASSQDSSGLMDTQY
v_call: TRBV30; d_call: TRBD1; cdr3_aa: AWSPTGTAYGYT
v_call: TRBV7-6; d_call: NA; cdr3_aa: ASSLVESEAF
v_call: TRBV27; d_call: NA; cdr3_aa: ASSQDSSYNSPLH
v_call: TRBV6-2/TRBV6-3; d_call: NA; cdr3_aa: ASSWGGYLWEQY
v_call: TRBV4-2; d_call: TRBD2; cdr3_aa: ASSQDPGSGGINTQY
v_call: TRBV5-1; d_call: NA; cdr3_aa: ASSSGSTQETQY
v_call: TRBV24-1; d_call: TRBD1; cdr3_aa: ATPPPRTGGFLMNTEAF
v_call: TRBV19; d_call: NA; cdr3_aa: ASTIRGSNQPQH
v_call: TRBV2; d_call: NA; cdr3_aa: ASSGNPRYEQY
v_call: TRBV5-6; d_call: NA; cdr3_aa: ASSLLRELLNEQF
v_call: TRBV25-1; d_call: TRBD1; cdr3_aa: ASSELGGAFNTGELF
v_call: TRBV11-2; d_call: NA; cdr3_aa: ASSSKGVSTDTQY
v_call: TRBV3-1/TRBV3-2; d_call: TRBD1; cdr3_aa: ASSLIDRDRDGYT
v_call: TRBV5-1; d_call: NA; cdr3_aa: ASSLTYSENSPLH
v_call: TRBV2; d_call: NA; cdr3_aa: ASSVQAAVSTDTQY
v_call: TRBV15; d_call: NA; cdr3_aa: ATSRDMTVTEAF
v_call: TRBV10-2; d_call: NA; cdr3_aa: ASSDSDRGGQYGYT
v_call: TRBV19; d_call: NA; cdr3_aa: ASSQGSGTIY
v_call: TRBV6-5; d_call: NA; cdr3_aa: ASRTIQGRGYT
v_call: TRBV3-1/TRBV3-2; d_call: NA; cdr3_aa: ASSPGTTGELF
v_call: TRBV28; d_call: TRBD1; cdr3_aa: ASRTGRTYGYT
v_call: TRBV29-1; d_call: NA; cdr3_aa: SAQKPGLNEKLF
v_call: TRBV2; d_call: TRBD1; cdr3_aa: ASRDTGGTEAF
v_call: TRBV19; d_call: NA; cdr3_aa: ASSAPRRATNEKLF
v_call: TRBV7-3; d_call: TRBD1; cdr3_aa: ASSRTGGLETQY
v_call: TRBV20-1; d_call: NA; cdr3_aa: SASRRQGTDTQY
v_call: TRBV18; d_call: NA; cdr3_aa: ASSPLIRGARNTIY
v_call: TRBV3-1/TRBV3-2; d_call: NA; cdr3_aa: ASSHLYSGNTIY
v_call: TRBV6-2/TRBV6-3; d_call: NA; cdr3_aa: ASSSTGGNNQPQH
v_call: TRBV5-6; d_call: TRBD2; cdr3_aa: ASSPGLAGPVDTQY
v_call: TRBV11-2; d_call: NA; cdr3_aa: ASSLDRGGPGEQY